Listed below are T cell receptor beta chains from one sample, sequenced in a study of blood T cell repertoires in COVID-19. The protocol was immunoSEQ multiplex PCR, while the TCRdb copy is restricted to in-frame clones and leaves out a portion. This table has about 40,000 clones, approximately 90% appearing once. The specimen sequenced was peripheral blood. These TCRs come from a man in his 60s with COVID-19, enrolled during active disease. CDR3s include the opening cysteine and the closing phenylalanine or tryptophan. A D gene is named only where the DNA matches it firmly. Rows give clone size only sometimes, using once, few, many, or a class for an expanded clone.

V: TRBV3-1/TRBV3-2; size: .; J: TRBJ2-7; D: .; CDR3: CASSQVWGESSYEQYF; DNA: TGTGCCAGCAGCCAAGTATGGGGGGAGAGCTCCTACGAGCAGTACTTC
V: TRBV19; size: .; J: TRBJ1-3; D: .; CDR3: CASSRATSGSGNTIYF; DNA: TGTGCCAGTAGTAGGGCGACCTCAGGCTCTGGAAACACCATATATTTT
V: TRBV7-9; size: .; J: TRBJ1-5; D: TRBD1; CDR3: CASSKQGVDQPQHF; DNA: TGTGCCAGCAGCAAACAGGGGGTGGATCAGCCCCAGCATTTT
V: TRBV11-2; size: .; J: TRBJ2-3; D: TRBD1; CDR3: CASSEGTGWDTQYF; DNA: TGTGCCAGCAGCGAAGGGACAGGCTGGGATACGCAGTATTTT
V: TRBV9; size: few; J: TRBJ1-2; D: .; CDR3: CASSAPGTSYGYTF; DNA: TGTGCCAGCAGCGCCCCCGGGACATCCTATGGCTACACCTTC
V: TRBV14; size: .; J: TRBJ2-1; D: .; CDR3: CASSQDLLAGYNEQFF; DNA: TGTGCCAGCAGCCAAGACCTACTAGCCGGGTACAATGAGCAGTTCTTC
V: TRBV4-3; size: .; J: TRBJ2-1; D: .; CDR3: CASSQDRGYNEQFF; DNA: TGCGCCAGCAGCCAGGACCGGGGGTACAATGAGCAGTTCTTC
V: TRBV28; size: .; J: TRBJ1-6; D: .; CDR3: CASRESNNSPLHF; DNA: TGTGCCAGCCGGGAGTCCAATAATTCACCCCTCCACTTT
V: TRBV10-3; size: few; J: TRBJ2-7; D: .; CDR3: CAIAGGHEQYF; DNA: TGTGCCATCGCCGGCGGCCACGAGCAGTACTTC
V: TRBV10-3; size: .; J: TRBJ1-5; D: TRBD1; CDR3: CAIRPDRVIQPQHF; DNA: TGTGCCATCAGGCCCGACAGGGTGATCCAGCCCCAGCATTTT
V: TRBV28; size: .; J: TRBJ2-1; D: TRBD2; CDR3: CASNLGTSGSYNEQFF; DNA: TGTGCCAGCAACCTCGGGACTAGCGGGAGCTACAATGAGCAGTTCTTC
V: TRBV7-8; size: once; J: TRBJ2-7; D: TRBD2; CDR3: CASSLTGGAVADEQYF; DNA: TGTGCCAGCAGCTTGACGGGAGGAGCGGTCGCCGACGAGCAGTACTTC
V: TRBV19; size: .; J: TRBJ2-7; D: .; CDR3: CASSIDRQSYEQYF; DNA: TGTGCCAGTAGTATAGATCGACAGAGCTACGAGCAGTACTTC
V: TRBV5-5; size: .; J: TRBJ2-7; D: TRBD1; CDR3: CASSLDRGYEQYF; DNA: TGTGCCAGCAGCCTGGACAGGGGCTACGAGCAGTACTTC
V: TRBV6-4; size: .; J: TRBJ2-1; D: TRBD1; CDR3: CASSNGTGGNEQFF; DNA: TGTGCCAGCAGTAACGGGACAGGGGGCAATGAGCAGTTCTTC
V: TRBV19; size: few; J: TRBJ1-5; D: .; CDR3: CASTPGRGLGPQHF; DNA: TGTGCCAGTACCCCGGGGAGGGGATTAGGGCCCCAGCATTTT
V: TRBV9; size: .; J: TRBJ2-7; D: TRBD2; CDR3: CASSVGVSGSSTKQYF; DNA: TGTGCCAGCAGCGTAGGAGTTAGCGGGAGTAGTACGAAGCAGTACTTC
V: TRBV12-5; size: .; J: TRBJ1-3; D: .; CDR3: CASGLGGNTIYF; DNA: TGTGCTAGTGGTTTAGGGGGTAACACCATATATTTT
V: TRBV6-5; size: .; J: TRBJ1-2; D: .; CDR3: CASSPRGINTYGYTF; DNA: TGTGCCAGCAGTCCCAGGGGCATCAACACCTATGGCTACACCTTC
V: TRBV28; size: few; J: TRBJ1-2; D: .; CDR3: CASTGSSYGYTF; DNA: TGTGCCAGTACAGGGTCCAGCTATGGCTACACCTTC
V: TRBV9; size: .; J: TRBJ1-1; D: .; CDR3: CASSPQGRGIAFF; DNA: TGTGCCAGCAGCCCCCAGGGCAGGGGCATAGCTTTCTTT
V: TRBV18; size: .; J: TRBJ2-3; D: .; CDR3: CASSSRTDTQYF; DNA: TGTGCCAGCTCGTCTAGGACAGATACGCAGTATTTT
V: TRBV2; size: .; J: TRBJ1-2; D: .; CDR3: CASSEFDRSNYGYTF; DNA: TGTGCCAGCAGTGAATTTGACAGATCTAACTATGGCTACACCTTC
V: TRBV19; size: .; J: TRBJ1-2; D: .; CDR3: CASSIGEGNYGYTF; DNA: TGTGCCAGTAGTATAGGCGAGGGTAACTATGGCTACACCTTC